This TCR beta chain was sequenced during a study of T cells in Graves' hyperthyroidism and ophthalmopathy. Background on the study: It was at initial diagnosis, before any treatment, that peripheral blood was collected.

This clonotype has a count of ten or more. The CDR3 has 16 residues. CDR1 SNHLY and CDR2 FYNNEI come from the germline V gene. The V and J ends lost 4 bases and 10 bases, in that order; junction bases with no gene match: 15. RNA transcripts were the template for amplifying TCR beta CDR3 regions. In the first-round RT-PCR of the TCR CDR3, the HTBI primer set was used. Each CDR3 protein gets one entry after TCRdb re-called the multiplex PCR reads with MiXCR. The sample contains more than 350,000 distinct CDR3 sequences, 14% of which appear only once. Material: blood. The chain couples TRBV2 to TRBJ2-1; 8 bases fit TRBD2. The clonotype was recovered from a woman in her thirties with Graves' ophthalmopathy. The CDR3 sequence: CASSGGEGAGGREQFF. The CDR3 nucleotides are TGTGCCAGCAGTGGGGGAGAAGGGGCGGGGGGTAGGGAGCAGTTCTTC.